This TCR beta chain originates from a study of blood T cells in healthy people across ages (dated by TCRdb to the mid-2010s). About the study as a whole: In model experiments, template switching captured about one uniquely barcoded TCR beta cDNA molecule for every two T cells. Two additional independent replicas of 1 million unique cDNA reads from the same blood draw were analyzed for two donors (one aged 18 to 29 and one aged 80 or older). The donors were divided into four age groups: young (average around 17 years), middle-aged (about 39), aged (roughly 60) and long-lived (roughly 88). Age-related changes in TCR beta repertoire diversity were measured in the study by deep sequencing normalized with unique cDNA molecular identifiers. The study at large found these results: There was a strong correlation between observed TCR beta diversity and the percentage of naive T cells measured by flow cytometry. Compared with the aged group, more naive CD4+ T cells, fewer expanded clones and increased TCR diversity were shown by the long-lived group, suggesting age selection. Estimates of total diversity from one million sequenced T cells were regarded as lower bounds and underestimates. Because donor CMV infection status was unknown, age-related changes in expanded clonotypes were potentially confounded. Since profiling was done on bulk unsorted PBMCs, naive and antigen-experienced compartments could not be conclusively compared. Observed TCR beta diversity per million T cells fell roughly linearly with age, and a significant reduction was already apparent by age roughly 40.

V is pruned by 8 bases and J by 4 bases, leaving 10 bases of the junction without a gene match. Per the germline V gene, MNHEY is the CDR1 and SVGEGT is the CDR2. CDR3 length: 14 amino acids, cysteine to phenylalanine. The sequence is cut down to CDR3 DNA, 42 bases in frame from base 1. The donors were some 39 Caucasian individuals from Russia, aged roughly 6 to 100 years, who were systemically healthy. Each donor gave ten milliliters of peripheral blood, collected into EDTA-treated Vacutainer tubes. Ficoll-Paque density-gradient centrifugation was used to isolate PBMCs, with at least 7 million per sample. Trizol reagent was used to extract total RNA from the PBMCs, yielding at least 6 micrograms per sample. For every donor, an aliquot of PBMCs went through flow cytometry to measure the percentages of naive CD45RAhigh/CD27high T cells. This clonotype has a count of ten or more. Its recognized antigen is unknown. Per-base quality was not reported, and no clone a single base away is much larger than it.

The method behind the library was 5' RACE. Sequenced on an Illumina HiSeq 2500. A second about 7 to 12 cycle PCR used a sample-barcoded 5' primer and a J-beta primer mix. Each TCR beta cDNA molecule received a unique molecular identifier from a template-switch 5' adaptor carrying 12 random nucleotides. Each sample yielded at least 2.5 million CDR3-containing paired-end reads. First-strand cDNA synthesis was performed from all RNA using the Mint cDNA synthesis kit, with priming by a TRBC-specific oligonucleotide. All cDNA was treated with uracil-DNA glycosylase and then went through a first 18-cycle PCR with the universal primers M1SS and BC2_uni_R. The published analysis was carried out like this. For normalization, 1 million high-quality reads, each with a distinct molecular identifier, were randomly selected from each sample. Instead of being binned into consensus sequences, reads that shared molecular identifiers were thrown out. CDR3 identification, clonotype clustering and error correction used MiTCR with a Q25 quality threshold and the strictest error-elimination algorithm. A nonparametric unseen species model with Euler transformation was used to estimate lower-bound total TCR beta diversity. In TCRdb, the public reads were trimmed at Q25 with fastp and aligned with MiXCR, with productive beta chains retained. Records with the same CDR3 protein are collapsed into one entry carrying the most frequent genes and DNA. TCRdb's processing, not the authors', yielded these V and J calls. This sample gives 1 million or so distinct CDR3 sequences in total; roughly 24% of them show up just once. The top ten clonotypes cover 0.75% of the sample.

A further study also used this sample, focusing on T cells of mothers and their children. That second report states: The donors were nine systemically healthy Caucasian individuals, made up of three mothers and their six children. cDNA synthesis used all of the extracted RNA, with roughly 1.5 ug of RNA in each 15 ul reaction. In the second PCR, the M1S primer introduced both the sample barcodes and 2-4 random nucleotides. Over 8 million TCR beta CDR3 reads came from each mother, compared with some 3 million reads from each child. Thymic selection shapes the output of TCR recombination in a similar way in related and unrelated pairs, and inherited differences have a minor effect. Related mother-child pairs always showed normalized repertoire overlap that was slightly higher than in unrelated mother-child pairs, though the difference was never significant. With a sensitivity of 90 to 100 clones per million clonotypes, no persistent microchimeric T cell clones were detected. In the study, deep NGS was used to compare the TCR beta repertoires of mothers and children, and features distinguishing related mother-child pairs from unrelated individuals were sought. On average, the children were 11 +/- 4 years old, while the mothers were 40 +/- 4 years old. After adapter ligation was performed with NEBNext reagents, the libraries were sequenced on an Illumina HiSeq 2000 with 100+100 nt paired-end reads. To avoid cross-contamination, the mother libraries and the child libraries were prepared a month apart and sequenced in separate runs. Between roughly 500,000 and 2,300,000 distinct TCR beta clonotypes were identified per donor. Naive TCR beta clonotypes were estimated from low-frequency clonotypes matched to each donor's FACS-determined naive share, without sorting.

The chain joins TRBV6-2 or TRBV6-3 to TRBJ2-5; 7 of the junction bases match TRBD1. The TCR originated in a girl aged 2 to 9 in good health. Sample: blood. The DNA sequence is TGTGCCAGCCGAGGCCAGGGGGAAATAGAGACCCAGTACTTC. This sequence encodes CASRGQGEIETQYF.